This note documents a single TCR beta chain sequence. What this receptor recognizes is not known. Base qualities are not provided; no much larger clone lies one nucleotide away. V is pared back by 3 bases and J by 3 bases, with 9 bases lying between the germline termini. There are 14 amino acids in the CDR3, from cysteine to phenylalanine inclusive. Only CDR3 DNA remains: 42 bases, in frame from the first base. The germline V gene encodes CDR1 SGHVS and CDR2 FQNEAQ. This entry belongs to a study of blood T cell repertoires in COVID-19 (dated by TCRdb to about 2020). Some background on the complete study: Samples covering the acute and convalescent phases of COVID-19 were provided by collaborators in the United States, Italy and Spain. Subjects who had been exposed to COVID-19, were actively infected with it, or had recovered from it provided the deeply sampled blood TCRbeta repertoires that made up the dataset. Nearly every sample came with metadata listing a de-identified subject ID, COVID-19 status, age in years and sex. The material from the prospective study consisted of cDNA or gDNA derived from T cells, B-cell-depleted T cells, or PBMCs. Samples came from the ongoing ImmuneRACE study (first 160 participants) plus 1,254 subjects from 6 global collaborators. The repertoires were released in a freely available public database meant as a resource for research on the immune response to SARS-CoV-2. Where available, HLA class I and class II types were obtained from metadata supplied by the sample provider rather than from assay-based typing.

TCRbeta CDR3 regions were amplified from genomic DNA using the immunoSEQ Assay, a bias-controlled multiplex PCR. In the authors' own workflow: The number of nucleated cells in each sample was estimated by amplification of reference gene primers within the assay. To quantify the absolute abundance of each unique TCRbeta CDR3 rearrangement, sequence reads were collapsed and filtered. For each sample, productive Simpson clonality was calculated as the square root of Simpson's diversity index across productive rearrangements. Imported from immuneACCESS, the table was reduced by TCRdb to in-frame sequences with V and J called. These copies leave out some clones; in studies compared against another copy, an unresolved V gene accounts for under half, and the cause of the remainder is not known. V and J calls and clone size are those listed in that table; D and trimming were worked out from the DNA. The sample records about 200,000 clones, 80% of which are singletons. The top ten constitute 7.2% of the sample.

Overall results and qualifications from the work: The quantity of clinical and demographic metadata differed by source and by participant and was supplied without curation.

The collaborating institutions used their own protocols to collect whole blood in K2EDTA tubes. For TCRbeta analysis, collaborator samples were shipped as frozen whole blood, as isolated PBMCs, or as DNA extracted from either sample type. Sequencing used peripheral blood. The receptor chain draws on TRBV7-8 and TRBJ2-1, and possibly TRBD2, on 6 matching bases. This clonotype was sampled from a woman in her 70s with acute or convalescent COVID-19. The nucleotides read TGTGCCAGCAGCTTCGGGACTCTCTACAATGAGCAGTTCTTC. This translates into CASSFGTLYNEQFF. The CDR3, completed at both ends by the reference TRBV7-8 and TRBJ2-1 genes, gives the full variable domain GAGVSQSPRYKVAKRGQDVALRCDPISGHVSLFWYQQALGQGPEFLTYFQNEAQLDKSGLPSDRFFAERPEGSVSTLKIQRTQQEDSAVYLCASSFGTLYNEQFFGPGTRLTVL.